This T cell receptor (beta chain) appears in the sequencing data of a study of a mutant IDH1 vaccine in newly diagnosed glioma (dated by TCRdb to 2020 to 2022). Context from the whole study: Patients were given eight vaccinations, in weeks 1, 3, 5, 7, 11, 15, 19 and 23, which matched visits V03 through V10. Vaccination started 4-6 weeks after radiotherapy alone, or was given together with temozolomide cycles in the groups whose treatment included chemotherapy. Of the approximately 30 treated patients, roughly 60% were male and roughly 40% were female, and a mean age of 40.4 years was recorded. Prior to enrollment, patients had been given standard therapy consisting of radiotherapy alone, temozolomide alone, or radiochemotherapy with temozolomide, with the combination given to most patients. Six visits were used for peripheral blood collection: V03 (baseline), V05, V07, V10, V12 and V13. Longitudinal TCRB deep sequencing was performed for about two dozen treated patients wherever samples were available for exploratory analyses.

Library creation used the immunoSEQ multiplex PCR assay. Rearranged TCR beta chain sequences were amplified using the hsTCRB Kit according to the manufacturer's protocol. TCRB libraries were sequenced on an Illumina MiSeq. In the paper's pipeline: Demultiplexing, trimming and gene mapping were performed with the kit vendor's proprietary platform. As stored in TCRdb, this immuneACCESS dataset retains in-frame rearrangements with V and J assigned. A fraction of the clones does not appear; measured against another copy, unresolved V genes explain less than half of the discrepancy, and the remainder lacks a known reason. V and J calls and clone size come straight from that table; D and trimming were deduced from the DNA. Recorded for this sample are some 120,000 clones; around four fifths of them occurred a single time. The top ten clones comprise 5.5% of the sample. Broader findings and caveats from the paper: Immune responses induced by the vaccine were seen in 90% to 95% of patients across multiple MHC alleles. Selection of PBMC samples for TCRB deep sequencing was based on availability. The authors stated that sample limitations prevented analyses of patient blood samples from being reproduced. Changes in the top peripheral T cell clonotypes picked up by TCRB sequencing did not appear to be linked to pseudoprogression.

Turning to this clone: No cognate antigen has been identified for it. Base qualities were left out, and no much larger clone turns up one base away. Other DNA sequences from this sample encode an identical CDR3 as well.

The meaning of the sample's time point label: week 11, during vaccination. Every vaccine dose consisted of 300 ug of a 20-mer mutant IDH1 peptide in Montanide, administered subcutaneously together with topical imiquimod. All donors had newly diagnosed IDH1-mutant astrocytomas of WHO grade 3 or 4 that showed loss of nuclear ATRX. The samples were drawn from NOA16, a multicentre, single-arm, open-label phase I trial in Germany that tested a mutant IDH1 peptide vaccine in humans for the first time. Genomic DNA for TCRB sequencing was extracted from EDTA blood using the DNeasy Blood and Tissue Kit. This receptor was taken from a middle-aged man with glioma. The material sequenced was PBMCs, taken from a glioma patient whose treatment included an IDH1 peptide vaccine.

The nucleotide sequence is TGTGCCTGGAGTGTACCAGGCGGCTACACCTTC. This gives the protein CAWSVPGGYTF. This chain joins TRBV30 to TRBJ1-2, with the D gene call left open. Including the terminal cysteine and phenylalanine, the CDR3 comprises 11 residues. The DNA shown is the 33-base CDR3, in frame from base 1. The germline V gene (reference sequence) yields GTSNPN for CDR1 and SVGIG for CDR2. The V end loses 0 bases and the J end loses 8 bases, and a stretch of 7 bases separates them.